Listed here are 12 T cell receptor beta chains from one sample, sequenced in a study of shared clonotypes between healthy human individuals (TCRdb year 2020). CD8 naive samples consisted of CD45RO-negative cells that were positively selected for CCR7, yielding a CD45RA+CCR7+ population without TemRA cells. Library construction relied on the immunoSEQ multiplex PCR assay. Held by TCRdb, this immuneACCESS table contains in-frame sequences only and omits some clones. Under half of the omission traces to an unresolved V gene where checked; the cause of the rest is unknown. The sample has more than 2 million clones on record, 90% to 95% of them singletons. Around 1.8% of the sample belongs to the ten largest clones. The sequencing input was naive CD8+ T cells from PBMCs. The cell subset or site label, as the study defines it: CD45RA+CCR7+. The receptors shown here come from a man between 18 and 35 years old in good health. Some clones in this sample may be carry-over from other donors' samples.

The chain carries TRBV28 and TRBJ2-1, with 8 bases identical to TRBD1. CDR3 length: 16 residues. The V gene's germline CDR1 is MDHEN and CDR2 SYDVKM. V shed 5 bases and J 5 bases; nucleotides not matched to a gene: 11. The DNA of the CDR3 is TGTGCCAGCAGTCCACTTCCGGGACAGGAAGACAATGAGCAGTTCTTC. It encodes CASSPLPGQEDNEQFF.

This clone was recorded once. The rearrangement uses TRBV11-2 and TRBJ2-7; D may be TRBD2 (5 bases). Germline values: CDR1 SGHAT, CDR2 FQNNGV. The CDR3 sequence is 12 residues long. The V end was cut by 0 bases, the J end by 11 bases, with 11 bases between. The CDR3: CASSLEAGLKYF. The CDR3 nucleotides are TGTGCCAGCAGCTTAGAGGCGGGCCTTAAGTACTTC.

The chain is built from TRBV29-1 and TRBJ2-5; D uncertain. Germline V gives CDR1 SQVTM, CDR2 ANQGSEA. This CDR3 is built from 12 residues. V was shortened by 7 bases and J by 4 bases, with 13 bases between the two germline ends. The CDR3 is CSGLATRETQYF. DNA for the CDR3: TGCAGCGGGCTGGCGACAAGAGAGACCCAGTACTTC. Based on the CDR3 plus reference TRBV29-1 and TRBJ2-5, the full variable domain is SAVISQKPSRDICQRGTSLTIQCQVDSQVTMMFWYRQQPGQSLTLIATANQGSEATYESGFVIDKFPISRPNLTFSTLTVSNMSPEDSSIYLCSGLATRETQYFGPGTRLLVL.

Only one count was recorded for this clone. Other nucleotide sequences from this sample produce the same CDR3. The chain couples TRBV5-1 to TRBJ1-2, with a possible D match to TRBD1 (5 bases). Trimming took 3 bases from V and 2 from J, leaving 14 bases between them. Germline CDR1 SGHRS, CDR2 YFSETQ. The length of the CDR3 is 15 residues. CDR3 coding DNA: TGCGCCAGCAGCTCTACCGGGACGGCGAACTATGGCTACACCTTC. Translated: CASSSTGTANYGYTF.

This chain links TRBV27 with TRBJ2-2; TRBD2 aligns across 14 bases. The V gene's germline CDR1 is MNHEY and CDR2 SMNVEV (reference sequence). J gave up 11 bases and V 4 bases, and 9 bases lay outside the gene matches. The CDR3 runs to 16 residues. This chain's CDR3 is CASSYLGTSGSSELFF. CDR3 DNA: TGTGCCAGCAGTTACCTCGGGACTAGCGGGAGCAGTGAGCTGTTTTTT.

Concerning this clone itself: In the same sample, other DNA sequences code for this CDR3. The chain combines TRBV7-2 with TRBJ2-4, with 7 bases fitting TRBD2. CDR3 size: 15 residues. The ends lost 1 base at V and 2 bases at J; junction bases unmatched: 2. The V gene's germline CDR1 is SGHTA and CDR2 FQGNSA. The CDR3 region is CASSLGRGSKNIQYF. DNA for the CDR3: TGTGCCAGCAGCTTAGGGCGGGGGTCCAAAAACATTCAGTACTTC. The full variable domain, its missing parts supplied by reference TRBV7-2 and TRBJ2-4, is GAGVSQSPSNKVTEKGKDVELRCDPISGHTALYWYRQSLGQGLEFLIYFQGNSAPDKSGLPSDRFSAERTGGSVSTLTIQRTQQEDSAVYLCASSLGRGSKNIQYFGAGTRLSVL.

The CDR3 coding sequence is TGTGCCAGTAGTGTTAGCGGGAGCGCCGGCACAGATACGCAGTATTTT. Its translation: CASSVSGSAGTDTQYF. V is TRBV19 and J is TRBJ2-3, with 9 nucleotides matching TRBD2. V lost 5 bases, J lost 1 base, and 7 bases stayed unmatched. The CDR3 length is 16 residues. Germline V CDR1 and CDR2: LNHDA, SQIVND (reference sequence). Together with reference TRBV19 and TRBJ2-3, the CDR3 gives the full variable domain: DGGITQSPKYLFRKEGQNVTLSCEQNLNHDAMYWYRQDPGQGLRLIYYSQIVNDFQKGDIAEGYSVSREKKESFPLTVTSAQKNPTAFYLCASSVSGSAGTDTQYFGPGTRLTVL.

The chain's CDR3 is CASSVRDTHYEQYF. CDR3 DNA: TGTGCCAGCAGTGTCCGGGACACTCACTACGAGCAGTACTTC. V is TRBV27 and J is TRBJ2-7; possibly TRBD1 for D (6 bases). Germline CDR1 MNHEY, CDR2 SMNVEV (reference sequence). The ends were cut back, 5 bases at V and 3 bases at J, with 14 bases in the middle. This CDR3 has 14 amino acids.

For the CDR3, the DNA is TGTGCCAGCAGCCCCCAGCAGGGGGGGACCGGGGAGCTGTTTTTT. Protein: CASSPQQGGTGELFF. This chain connects TRBV9 to TRBJ2-2, with D possibly called TRBD1 or TRBD2 (7 bases each). The CDR3 is made up of 15 amino acids. The V and J ends lost 4 bases and 5 bases respectively, with 15 bases between them. Per germline, CDR1 SGDLS and CDR2 YYNGEE.

For this clone: Other DNA sequences in the sample encode the same CDR3. CDR3 DNA sequence: TGTGCCAGCAGTTTTACAGGAAACACCATATATTTT. Translation: CASSFTGNTIYF. The rearrangement joins TRBV28 to TRBJ1-3; D gene uncertain. This CDR3 spans 12 amino acids. V lost 3 bases and J 4 bases, leaving 4 bases between the germline ends. CDR1 is MDHEN and CDR2 is SYDVKM in the germline V gene.

The chain has TRBV4-3 and TRBJ2-3, with D possibly TRBD2 on 5 matching bases. V lost 4 bases and J 0 bases, leaving 8 bases between the germline ends. Germline CDR1 reads LGHNA; CDR2 reads YSLEER. CDR3 size: 14 residues. Written as DNA, the CDR3 is TGCGCCAGCAGCCTGAGCGGTAGCACAGATACGCAGTATTTT. It encodes CASSLSGSTDTQYF.

Comments on this clone: The sample has other DNA sequences that encode this CDR3 too. The chain recombines TRBV5-1 with TRBJ1-1, with 7 bases fitting TRBD1. Germline CDR1 and CDR2: SGHRS and YFSETQ. The CDR3 is 15 residues long. V gave up 0 bases and J gave up 1 base; unmatched junction bases: 3. The CDR3 DNA is TGCGCCAGCAGCTTGGAGCAGGGGGGGAACACTGAAGCTTTCTTT. Residues: CASSLEQGGNTEAFF.